Following are 25 T cell receptor beta chains from one sample sequenced in a study of cytomegalovirus exposure and HLA in healthy donors (dated by TCRdb to 2016 to 2017). The protocol used for the library was the immunoSEQ multiplex PCR assay. A mixture of 60 forward primers for TCR Vbeta segments and 13 reverse primers for TCR Jbeta segments was used in the multiplex PCR. In its TCRdb copy, this immuneACCESS table keeps in-frame sequences only and misses some clones. Where compared with another copy, unresolved V genes explain less than half of these, and the others have no known cause. This sample is represented by 83,000 or so clones; 79% of them were singletons. The ten largest clones capture roughly 14% of the sample. Sequenced sample: PBMCs. The receptors originated from a woman in her thirties or forties in good health and CMV-seropositive.

This clone was observed a single time. The chain uses TRBV18 and TRBJ2-5, with D possibly TRBD2 on 6 matching bases. CDR1 is KGHSH, CDR2 LQKENI, per germline. The V end lost 2 bases, the J end lost 2 bases, and 12 bases lay between the germline ends. This CDR3 has 15 amino acids. CDR3 protein: CASSPGLREQETQYF. CDR3 in DNA: TGTGCCAGCTCACCAGGACTAAGGGAGCAAGAGACCCAGTACTTC.

The chain joins TRBV12-5 to TRBJ1-2; D call uncertain. This CDR3 is 10 amino acids long. The germline gives CDR1 LGHNT, CDR2 FRNRAP. V was shortened by 9 bases and J by 8 bases, with 10 bases between the two germline ends. CDR3 sequence reads: CASGEVGYTF. The CDR3 bases are TGTGCTAGCGGGGAGGTAGGCTACACCTTC.

The chain is built from TRBV6-1 and TRBJ2-2, with a tentative D call TRBD2 (6 bases). Trimming left V 3 bases short and J 1 base short, with 15 bases between. CDR1 MNHNS and CDR2 SASEGT come from the germline V gene. The CDR3 consists of 17 residues. The CDR3 loop reads CASSDPGGLMNTGELFF. DNA of the CDR3: TGTGCCAGCAGTGACCCCGGGGGACTCATGAACACCGGGGAGCTGTTTTTT.

The chain recombines TRBV4-3 with TRBJ2-1; 12 bases agree with TRBD2. This CDR3 region has 19 residues. Per germline, CDR1 LGHNA and CDR2 YSLEER. J was trimmed by 9 bases and V by 0 bases; bases with no gene match: 15. The CDR3: CASSQDPSGRGGVNSEQFF. The CDR3 nucleotides read TGCGCCAGCAGCCAAGACCCTAGCGGGAGGGGTGGGGTAAATAGTGAGCAGTTCTTC.

The rearrangement joins TRBV7-6 to TRBJ2-3; 16 positions agree with TRBD2. The junction had 11 bases not matched to a gene; V was cut back by 4 bases and J by 7 bases. Germline V gene lookup returns CDR1 SGHVS and CDR2 FNYEAQ. This CDR3 has 18 residues. The CDR3 region is CASSSRPGLAGGLHTQYF. The CDR3 DNA sequence: TGTGCCAGCAGCTCCCGACCGGGACTAGCGGGGGGGTTGCATACGCAGTATTTT.

Turning to this clone: Since a much larger clone is just one base distant, this may be a read error. The chain links TRBV28 to TRBJ1-1, with unresolved D. There are 13 residues in the CDR3. V lost 6 bases to trimming and J lost 0 bases, with 8 bases between them. Germline V gene lookup returns CDR1 MDHEN and CDR2 SYDVKM. The CDR3 nucleotides are TGTGCCAGCAGCCCTCCTATGAACACTGAAGCTTTCTTT. Translating it yields CASSPPMNTEAFF.

The chain has TRBV10-1 and TRBJ2-3; TRBD1 might be the D (6 bases). CDR3 length: 16 residues. Germline lookup yields CDR1 WNHNN and CDR2 SYGVQD (reference sequence). V lost 4 bases and J 0 bases, leaving 14 bases between the germline ends. The CDR3 reads CASSGKGDLSTDTQYF. In DNA, the CDR3 is TGCGCCAGCAGTGGGAAGGGGGACCTCAGCACAGATACGCAGTATTTT.

The V and J genes are TRBV30 and TRBJ1-4; D not resolved. The CDR3 sequence is 13 residues long. V was trimmed by 4 bases and J by 8 bases, leaving 14 bases between them. Germline V CDR1 and CDR2: GTSNPN, SVGIG (reference sequence). CDR3 nucleotide sequence: TGTGCCTGGACCCGTAGTTTCGGGGAAAAACTGTTTTTT. Translated, it gives CAWTRSFGEKLFF.

The chain employs TRBV19 and TRBJ2-2; tentatively, D is TRBD2 (6 bases). Trimming left V 5 bases short and J 4 bases short, with 14 bases between. This CDR3 spans 15 amino acids. CDR1 and CDR2 from the germline V gene are LNHDA and SQIVND (reference sequence). The CDR3 region is CASSVRLGGTGELFF. CDR3 in DNA: TGTGCCAGTAGTGTACGCCTCGGGGGCACCGGGGAGCTGTTTTTT.

The chain employs TRBV10-1 and TRBJ2-6; D gene ambiguous. V lost 3 bases and J 4 bases, leaving 4 bases between the germline ends. Per germline, CDR1 WNHNN and CDR2 SYGVQD (reference sequence). CDR3 length: 13 amino acids. For the CDR3, the DNA is TGCGCCAGCAGTGACTCGGGGGCCAACGTCCTGACTTTC. Protein: CASSDSGANVLTF.

This chain links TRBV9 with TRBJ2-1; a possible D gene is TRBD2 (6 bases). The CDR3 length is 16 residues. CDR1 is SGDLS and CDR2 is YYNGEE in the germline V gene. The germline V and J ends were trimmed by 3 bases and 9 bases, with 22 bases remaining between them. The CDR3 sequence is CASSAGDSRLGREQFF. The CDR3 DNA follows: TGTGCCAGCAGCGCGGGGGACTCCCGTTTAGGGCGTGAGCAGTTCTTC.

A single count supports this clone. The rearrangement joins TRBV6-8 to TRBJ2-1; 7 bases map to TRBD2. Trimming took 2 bases from V and 5 from J; bases not matched to a gene: 15. CDR3 length: 18 residues. CDR1 MNHGY and CDR2 SAAAGT come from the germline V gene. CDR3 in amino acids: CASSYPPPTSLWDNEQFF. The CDR3 region has the DNA TGTGCCAGCAGTTACCCTCCCCCGACTAGCCTGTGGGACAATGAGCAGTTCTTC.

The V and J genes are TRBV6-1 and TRBJ2-5, with 11 bases that match TRBD1. This CDR3 spans 16 amino acids. In germline, CDR1 is MNHNS, CDR2 SASEGT. J gave up 5 bases and V 4 bases, and 9 bases lay outside the gene matches. In DNA form, the CDR3 reads TGTGCCAGCAGTGGGGGAGGACAGGGGGCGTGGGAGACCCAGTACTTC. It translates to CASSGGGQGAWETQYF.

The chain employs TRBV28 and TRBJ2-7; 7 bases map to TRBD2. Trimming removed 3 bases from V and 1 base from J; junction bases left unmatched: 3. The CDR3 consists of 14 residues. CDR1 is MDHEN, CDR2 SYDVKM, per germline. CDR3: CASSFGLVSYEQYF. Written as DNA, the CDR3 is TGTGCCAGCAGTTTTGGACTAGTATCCTACGAGCAGTACTTC.

The CDR3 DNA is TGCGCCAGCAGATTTGGAGACACTGAAGCTTTCTTT. Translation: CASRFGDTEAFF. The V call is TRBV5-1, the J call TRBJ1-1; D call uncertain. Germline CDR1 and CDR2: SGHRS and YFSETQ. There are 12 residues in the CDR3. V lost 5 bases, J lost 3 bases, and 8 bases lay in between.

The CDR3 region has the DNA TGTGCCAGCAGTTCCGGCTACGAGCAGTACTTC. Its translation: CASSSGYEQYF. The chain has TRBV27 and TRBJ2-7; D remains unclear. This CDR3 region has 11 residues. Trimming pared 4 bases from V and 3 bases from J, leaving 4 bases between. CDR1 and CDR2 from the germline V gene are MNHEY and SMNVEV (reference sequence).

The chain uses TRBV29-1 and TRBJ2-1; D possibly corresponds to TRBD1 (6 bases). V was trimmed by 3 bases and J by 7 bases, leaving 16 bases between them. The germline V gene has CDR1 SQVTM and CDR2 ANQGSEA. The CDR3 loop spans 14 amino acids. CDR3: CSVDSRGVRNEQFF. The CDR3, as DNA: TGCAGCGTTGACAGCAGGGGAGTGAGGAATGAGCAGTTCTTC.

The chain links TRBV5-4 to TRBJ2-5; 9 positions agree with TRBD2. This CDR3 spans 17 amino acids. The trim removed 1 base at V and 4 bases at J, leaving 11 bases unmatched. Looked up from germline, CDR1 is SGHNT and CDR2 is YYREEE (reference sequence). CDR3 protein: CASSLPSGNSRRETQYF. The DNA for the CDR3 is TGTGCCAGCAGCTTGCCTAGCGGGAACTCTAGGAGAGAGACCCAGTACTTC.

This rearrangement joins TRBV19 to TRBJ1-5; 7 bases fit TRBD1. Germline values: CDR1 LNHDA, CDR2 SQIVND (reference sequence). The CDR3 covers 14 residues. J lost 5 bases, V lost 9 bases, and 10 bases had no gene match. CDR3 bases: TGTGCCAGCCGAGAGGGACAGAACTATCAGCCCCAGCATTTT. Translation: CASREGQNYQPQHF.

This chain uses TRBV6-1 with TRBJ2-2, with 10 bases that match TRBD2. CDR3 size: 14 residues. Germline CDR1 and CDR2: MNHNS and SASEGT. Trimming cost V 6 bases and J 5 bases; bases outside gene matches: 3. The CDR3 here is CASRGSGRTGELFF. The DNA of the CDR3 is TGTGCCAGCAGGGGTAGCGGGAGGACCGGGGAGCTGTTTTTT.

V is TRBV2 and J is TRBJ2-1; a possible D gene is TRBD2 (6 bases). V lost 6 bases to trimming and J lost 4 bases, with 16 bases between them. The germline V gene encodes CDR1 SNHLY and CDR2 FYNNEI. This CDR3 is built from 15 residues. CDR3 DNA sequence: TGTGCCAGCAGCTCCGAGCGGGTTGATTACAATGAGCAGTTCTTC. It specifies CASSSERVDYNEQFF.

The rearrangement links TRBV5-1 to TRBJ1-1; perhaps TRBD1 as D (5 bases). Trimming stripped 6 bases from V and 4 bases from J, with 16 bases between. Looked up from germline, CDR1 is SGHRS and CDR2 is YFSETQ. The CDR3 length is 14 residues. CDR3 nucleotide sequence: TGCGCCAGCACACCGGACGACAGCAGCACTGAAGCTTTCTTT. This codes for CASTPDDSSTEAFF.

Here the CDR3 reads CASSSKWGTGDEQYF. Written as DNA, the CDR3 is TGTGCCAGCAGCTCAAAGTGGGGGACAGGGGACGAGCAGTACTTC. The V and J genes are TRBV7-2 and TRBJ2-7; 10 positions agree with TRBD1. V was pared by 4 bases and J by 5 bases, with 8 bases of the junction left unmatched. The CDR3 runs to 15 residues. Germline V gene data show CDR1 as SGHTA and CDR2 as FQGNSA.

The chain couples TRBV18 to TRBJ2-7; 9 nucleotides align to TRBD2. Germline-derived CDR1 and CDR2 are KGHSH and LQKENI. This CDR3 has 14 residues. After removal of 6 bases from V and 3 bases from J, the junction contained 6 bases not matched to a gene. The CDR3 coding sequence is TGTGCCAGCTCTCAGAGCGGGAGGAACTACGAGCAGTACTTC. Amino acid sequence: CASSQSGRNYEQYF.

V gene TRBV27 combines with J gene TRBJ2-7, with 7 bases aligning to TRBD1. V dropped 4 bases and J dropped 0; count of bases not matched to a gene: 9. The CDR3 totals 16 residues. CDR1 is MNHEY, CDR2 SMNVEV, per germline (reference sequence). CDR3: CASSYAAGTVSYEQYF. In DNA, the CDR3 is TGTGCCAGCAGTTATGCCGCCGGGACAGTCTCCTACGAGCAGTACTTC.